Below, one TCR beta chain is given with its context. Its matching antigen is unknown. Germline V lookup: CDR1 LGHDT, CDR2 YNNKEL (reference sequence). V lost 5 bases, J lost 0 bases, and 8 bases lay in between. CDR3 length equals 14 residues. The data belong to a study of T cell responses to AZD1222 COVID-19 vaccine. Study results and caveats: The breadth and depth of Spike-specific TCRs increased once two AZD1222 doses had been given. Most donors were white British, females outnumbered males, and clonal diversity was possibly underestimated. Among AZD1222 vaccinees, only five to seven were seropositive at baseline.

Produced via immunoSEQ multiplex PCR; TCRdb's table is partial and in-frame only. The sample holds 45,000 to 65,000 clones, 80% seen once. The clonotype was recovered from an adult who received the AZD1222 COVID-19 vaccine. V gene TRBV3-1 (or the pseudogene TRBV3-2) combines with J gene TRBJ2-1; D not certain. Here the sequenced sample was peripheral blood, taken 28 days after the second AZD1222 dose. The CDR3 nucleotides read TGTGCCAGCAGCGGAGCCCCCTCCTACAATGAGCAGTTCTTC. Translation: CASSGAPSYNEQFF.